Reported below is one TCR beta chain. This clonotype was counted a single time. The antigen it binds to is not known. The input lacks base qualities; no much larger clone sits a single base away. One read alone is a weak basis. The data belong to a study of prognosis after radiotherapy for stage I lung cancer (dated by TCRdb to 2020 to 2022). As for the study more broadly: Between early 2018 and early 2019, roughly 18 patients with stage I NSCLC were enrolled in Nanjing, China. All patients were considered medically inoperable, owing to comorbidities in roughly 11 and refusal of surgery in seven or eight. No patient received concurrent therapy alongside SBRT. The cohort included over 10 men and over 5 women, with a median age of about 70 years and a range of about 50 to 90 years. The study took one blood sample before SBRT and one after SBRT from each of approximately 20 patients and sequenced all 38 samples. Patients with newly diagnosed primary stage I lung tumors numbered approximately 13, with about 5 others having oligometastatic NSCLC after surgical resection of the primary tumor. SBRT was given in 3 to 5 fractions with a biologically effective dose of at least 100 Gy, using image-guided IMRT or VMAT. Tumor histology was squamous cell carcinoma in several patients and adenocarcinoma in about a dozen. Peripheral blood TCR beta repertoires were profiled in stage I NSCLC patients before and after stereotactic body radiotherapy, and the repertoires were related to distant failure. Distant metastases were developed by four of the 19 patients after SBRT, at a median of around seven months, whereas no significant progression was observed in the other 15 patients.

The TCR beta CDR3 region was amplified from genomic DNA by two rounds of multiplex PCR. The first PCR round used primers specific to each TRBV and TRBJ gene, with sequences filed in Chinese patent CN105087789A. The second PCR round used universal primers. The Roche High Pure PCR Template Preparation Kit was used to extract genomic DNA from the frozen PBMCs. Libraries were sequenced paired-end with 151 bp reads on an Illumina HiSeq 3000. The source study handled its data this way. Raw reads lacking the multiplex PCR primer sequences were removed with CutAdapt. PEAR was used to merge high-quality paired reads into contigs. By aligning each contig to reference sequences, MiXCR assigned the TRB V, D and J gene segments to that contig. To remove sequencing errors, CDR3 sequences were clustered according to base quality and sequence similarity. Shannon entropy normalized by the natural log of productive TCR sequence number was used as the measure of diversity. Clonality was defined as one minus Shannon entropy divided by the natural log of the number of unique clonotypes. The Youden index of ROC curves was used to select progression-free survival cut-offs for repertoire metrics, and analyses were performed in R 3.5.3. In TCRdb, the public reads were trimmed at Q25 with fastp and aligned with MiXCR, with productive beta chains retained. CDR3 protein duplicates are merged, each entry listing the most common genes and DNA. TCRdb assigned the V and J calls; the authors' analysis was not used. This sample holds more than 30,000 distinct CDR3 sequences; approximately 39% were observed only once. 15% of the sample is held by the ten biggest clonotypes.

All patients had node-negative disease on CT and PET/CT, and none had a history of other malignancies or had previously received chemotherapy or radiotherapy. Six milliliters of peripheral venous blood were drawn into EDTA tubes at each of two time points. Ficoll-Paque Plus density-gradient centrifugation was used to isolate PBMCs. Right after collection, samples were placed at -80 degrees C and kept there until analysis. The CDR3 starts with the cysteine, ends with the phenylalanine, and has 14 residues. Only CDR3 DNA remains: 42 bases, in frame from the first base. V loses 7 bases, J loses 0 bases, and the germline ends lie 13 bases apart. The germline V gene provides CDR1 MDHEN and CDR2 SYDVKM. Study-wide findings and limitations: Post-SBRT Shannon entropy and its change from baseline were lower in patients who developed distant metastases; baseline Shannon entropy was not associated with metastases. Differences in TRBV and TRBJ usage frequencies by metastasis status were reportedly observed in two V genes at baseline and in roughly 10 V and two J genes after SBRT. Limitations of the study included a small cohort and short follow-up, and the study findings need independent validation. No determination of tumor specificity was made for expanded TCR clones. No adjustment for multiple comparisons was applied to any of the reported P values. Unique TCR clone counts fell after SBRT (median about 9,800 before versus several thousand after; Wilcoxon paired P=0.011).

Here the chain combines TRBV28 and TRBJ2-7; D gene: possibly TRBD1, on 6 matching bases. The sample consisted of PBMCs, taken before or after stereotactic body radiation therapy (not recorded which). This clonotype originated in a donor older than 45 with non-small cell lung cancer. The CDR3 here reads CASTPGVDSYEQYF. The DNA sequence follows: TGTGCCAGCACCCCAGGGGTTGACTCCTACGAGCAGTACTTC.